This TCR beta chain was found in a study of post-analysis software for immune sequencing data. Study as a whole: Included among the disease courses, which were recorded for the cohort, were relapsing-remitting, secondary progressive and progressive-relapsing multiple sclerosis. General study results and limits: Normalized Chao1 diversity in multiple sclerosis patients fell significantly below that of controls. About five TRBV segments, including TRBV5-6, TRBV5-1 and TRBV20-1, were more frequent in patients than controls. Samples prepared in the same batch strongly co-clustered by F measure.

Notes on this clonotype: No antigen is known for it.

Per the germline V gene, CDR1 is SNHLY and CDR2 is FYNNEI. V was shortened by 0 bases and J by 6 bases, with 14 bases between the two germline ends. The CDR3 has 15 residues. Carried by the TCR beta cDNA libraries were unique molecular identifiers. Out of about 1 to 11 million T cells, 450,000 to 600,000 cDNA molecules were generated. One entry per CDR3 protein results from TCRdb running MiXCR on the PCR reads. The data show approximately 660,000 distinct CDR3 sequences, over 45% seen once. The chain carries TRBV2 and TRBJ2-5; D possibly matches TRBD1 or TRBD2 (6 bases each). The sequence was obtained from a girl aged 2 to 10 with multiple sclerosis. The sequenced sample consisted of blood. CDR3 DNA sequence: TGTGCCAGCAGTGAAGCAGGGGGAGGATTCAAGACCCAGTACTTC. Translation gives CASSEAGGGFKTQYF.